Each of the 3 T cell receptor beta chains below was sequenced from the same sample in a study of tumor and adjacent non-tumor tissue in lung cancer. A modified ARM-PCR protocol with three rounds of nested PCR amplified TCRbeta. TCRdb passed the multiplex PCR reads through MiXCR, listing each CDR3 protein once. In the table there are 100,000 to 150,000 distinct CDR3 sequences, around three fifths of which are singletons. The template was RNA from unsorted bulk tissue. The source material was lung tumor tissue. The receptors derive from a man under 40 with non-small cell lung cancer.

V is TRBV15 and J is TRBJ1-6; no clear D. This CDR3 spans 13 amino acids. V shed 9 bases and J shed 2 bases, with 8 bases lying between them. Germline CDR1 is LNHNV and CDR2 is YYDKDF (reference sequence). CDR3 region: CATTRAYNSPLHF. CDR3 DNA: TGTGCCACTACAAGAGCCTATAATTCACCCCTCCACTTT.

To note about this clonotype: Given a much more abundant clone one base away, this may be a read error. The V and J genes are TRBV6-5 and TRBJ2-7; unclear D gene. The CDR3 loop spans 13 amino acids. The germline CDR1 and CDR2 sequences are MNHEY and SVGAGI. The CDR3, as DNA: TGTGCCGGCAGTTACCCTCCCCCGAGTGAGCAGTACTTC. Its protein is CAGSYPPPSEQYF.

Ten or more counts support this clonotype. The V call is TRBV4-1, the J call TRBJ2-2, with a tentative D call TRBD1 (7 bases). The CDR3 has 15 amino acids. The germline gives CDR1 MGHRA, CDR2 YSYEKL. The germline V and J ends were trimmed by 7 bases and 8 bases, with 20 bases remaining between them. CDR3 DNA: TGCGCCAGCACCAGTTCGGAGGGGGCGAGTGGGGAGCTGTTTTTT. Its protein product is CASTSSEGASGELFF.